The 18 T cell receptor beta chains presented below share a single source sample, sequenced in a study of cytomegalovirus exposure and HLA in healthy donors. PCR was performed using 60 Vbeta and 13 Jbeta primers. Clones were read by immunoSEQ multiplex PCR, and TCRdb kept only the in-frame ones, dropping some. Seen here are some 170,000 clones, about 79% observed once, and the top ten hold under 8%. Specimen: PBMCs. The receptors derive from a middle-aged man in good health and CMV-seropositive.

This clone has more than one count but fewer than ten. The chain recombines TRBV19 with TRBJ2-7, with 11 bases that match TRBD1. V shed 5 bases and J 1 base; nucleotides not matched to a gene: 4. CDR3 length: 15 residues. Germline V CDR1 and CDR2: LNHDA, SQIVND (reference sequence). The CDR3 loop reads CASSSGTGGSYEQYF. CDR3 nucleotides: TGTGCCAGTAGTTCCGGGACAGGGGGATCCTACGAGCAGTACTTC.

V gene TRBV6-1 combines with J gene TRBJ1-1; D might be TRBD1 (5 bases). Trimming stripped 1 base from V and 11 bases from J, with 14 bases between. The CDR3 has 13 residues. CDR1 and CDR2 from the germline V gene are MNHNS and SASEGT. CDR3 DNA sequence: TGTGCCAGCAGTGAAGACCACGGCAGGGTGGCTTTCTTT. It yields the protein CASSEDHGRVAFF.

The rearrangement uses TRBV6-1 and TRBJ1-2; D call uncertain. Between the trimmed V and J ends, which lost 5 bases and 0 bases, there was a span of 7 bases. The germline V gene encodes CDR1 MNHNS and CDR2 SASEGT. This CDR3 comprises 13 residues. The CDR3 bases are TGTGCCAGCAGTAAAAGAGCTAACTATGGCTACACCTTC. Translated, it gives CASSKRANYGYTF.

The V gene is TRBV6-5, the J gene TRBJ2-7; possibly TRBD2 for D (6 bases). Trimming removed 6 bases from V and 4 bases from J, with 10 bases in between. Germline assignment: CDR1 MNHEY and CDR2 SVGAGI. This CDR3 has 12 amino acids. The CDR3 here is CASSRGVYEQYF. CDR3 coding DNA: TGTGCCAGCAGCCGCGGGGTGTACGAGCAGTACTTC.

This clone was observed a handful of times. The rearrangement joins TRBV14 to TRBJ1-5; D uncertain. This CDR3 has 13 residues. Germline CDR1 reads SGHDN; CDR2 reads FVKESK. The ends were cut back, 1 base at V and 6 bases at J, with 7 bases in the middle. CDR3 sequence (DNA): TGTGCCAGCAGCCAAGGAGGTTTTCAGCCCCAGCATTTT. Translation: CASSQGGFQPQHF.

The chain combines TRBV2 with TRBJ2-2; 14 nucleotides line up with TRBD2. This CDR3 has 17 residues. Germline lookup yields CDR1 SNHLY and CDR2 FYNNEI. With 7 bases clipped from V and 4 bases from J, the junction kept 8 bases outside the gene matches. CDR3 sequence: CASMTGGLAGGTGELFF. CDR3 coding DNA: TGTGCCAGCATGACGGGAGGACTAGCGGGAGGCACCGGGGAGCTGTTTTTT.

The V and J genes are TRBV28 and TRBJ2-3, with TRBD2 identical over 8 bases. Trimming took 5 bases from V and 1 from J; bases not matched to a gene: 5. This CDR3 has 15 residues. Per germline, CDR1 MDHEN and CDR2 SYDVKM. CDR3 amino acids: CASSPGTRGTDTQYF. CDR3 DNA sequence: TGTGCCAGCAGTCCCGGGACTAGAGGCACAGATACGCAGTATTTT.

The chain combines TRBV11-2 with TRBJ1-2; D gene unclear. From germline, CDR1 is SGHAT and CDR2 FQNNGV. V was trimmed by 5 bases and J by 8 bases, leaving 21 bases between them. The CDR3 loop spans 15 amino acids. CDR3 DNA sequence: TGTGCCAGCAGCCCCCGTGGTCCAGCCGGGGAAGGCTACACCTTC. Amino acids: CASSPRGPAGEGYTF.

This clone appeared a few times. V is TRBV27 and J is TRBJ2-7; 7 positions match TRBD1. This CDR3 is 14 amino acids long. V was clipped by 2 bases and J by 4 bases; unmatched bases: 5. In germline, CDR1 is MNHEY, CDR2 SMNVEV (reference sequence). The CDR3 spells CASSLGGQAYEQYF. The CDR3 DNA reads TGTGCCAGCAGTTTAGGCGGACAGGCGTACGAGCAGTACTTC.

The chain uses TRBV7-9 and TRBJ1-2, with TRBD1 matching 9 bases. CDR3 length equals 15 residues. The V segment lost 1 base and the J segment 4 bases; nucleotides outside the gene matches: 4. Per the germline V gene, CDR1 is SEHNR and CDR2 is FQNEAQ (reference sequence). As DNA, the CDR3 is TGTGCCAGCAGCTTAGGGGACAGGGTAGGCTATGGCTACACCTTC. Protein sequence: CASSLGDRVGYGYTF.

The rearrangement links TRBV6-5 to TRBJ2-7; 7 bases agree with TRBD1. This CDR3 contains 13 residues. After removal of 3 bases from V and 7 bases from J, the junction contained 6 bases not matched to a gene. Germline V gives CDR1 MNHEY, CDR2 SVGAGI. The CDR3 bases are TGTGCCAGCAGTTATGGCAGGGGGAGAGAGCAGTACTTC. Translating gives CASSYGRGREQYF.

The V and J genes are TRBV25-1 and TRBJ2-5; 14 positions agree with TRBD2. The ends lost 9 bases at V and 4 bases at J; junction bases unmatched: 4. The germline V gene encodes CDR1 MGHDK and CDR2 SYGVNS. This CDR3 has 14 amino acids. This chain's CDR3 is CASAGLAGGETQYF. The CDR3 region has the DNA TGTGCCAGTGCTGGACTAGCGGGAGGAGAGACCCAGTACTTC.

The gene calls are TRBV15 and TRBJ2-7, with TRBD1 as a possible D gene (6 bases). Germline assignment: CDR1 LNHNV and CDR2 YYDKDF (reference sequence). CDR3 length: 15 residues. V was clipped by 2 bases and J by 0 bases, with 11 bases between them. The CDR3 DNA reads as TGTGCCACCAGCAGACTTACAGGGAGCTCCTACGAGCAGTACTTC. Encoded protein: CATSRLTGSSYEQYF.

This clone turned up a few times. The rearrangement joins TRBV19 to TRBJ2-7; D may be TRBD2 (5 bases). V was cut by 3 bases and J by 4 bases, with 16 bases left in between. CDR1 LNHDA and CDR2 SQIVND come from the germline V gene (reference sequence). There are 15 residues in the CDR3. For the CDR3, the DNA is TGTGCCAGTAGTATTACGGTCGGGGAGATATACGAGCAGTACTTC. Translated: CASSITVGEIYEQYF.

The V call is TRBV18, the J call TRBJ2-6; TRBD2 matches at 7 bases. The V and J ends lost 3 bases and 1 base, in that order; junction bases with no gene match: 3. CDR3 length: 16 amino acids. Germline CDR1 KGHSH, CDR2 LQKENI. The CDR3 loop is CASSPSGGSGANVLTF. CDR3 nucleotides: TGTGCCAGCTCACCGTCCGGGGGGTCTGGGGCCAACGTCCTGACTTTC.

The chain links TRBV15 to TRBJ2-7, with TRBD1 matching over 10 bases. V trimming: 0 bases; J trimming: 7 bases; junction bases outside the gene matches: 6. The V gene's germline CDR1 is LNHNV and CDR2 YYDKDF (reference sequence). This CDR3 is 15 amino acids long. In DNA form, the CDR3 reads TGTGCCACCAGCAGAGATCAACCGGGACAGGGGGAGCAGTACTTC. Amino acids: CATSRDQPGQGEQYF.

The gene calls are TRBV11-2 and TRBJ2-1; tentative D call: TRBD2 (5 bases). In germline, CDR1 is SGHAT, CDR2 FQNNGV. Trimming shortened V by 2 bases and J by 0 bases, and 8 bases separated the two germline ends. CDR3 length: 15 amino acids. In DNA, the CDR3 is TGTGCCAGCAGCTTAATTGGGAGCTCCTACAATGAGCAGTTCTTC. Protein sequence: CASSLIGSSYNEQFF.

The chain couples TRBV5-4 to TRBJ2-5, with TRBD1 as a possible D gene (6 bases). The V end was cut by 4 bases, the J end by 3 bases, with 13 bases between. The CDR3 contains 14 residues. Germline-derived CDR1 and CDR2 are SGHNT and YYREEE (reference sequence). CDR3 DNA sequence: TGTGCCAGCAGCCCCCAGGGGACGGAAGAGACCCAGTACTTC. Amino acid sequence: CASSPQGTEETQYF.